These 7 T cell receptor beta chains came from one sample sequenced in a study of blood T cell repertoires in COVID-19. Assay: immunoSEQ multiplex PCR; the TCRdb copy retains only in-frame clones and omits some. The sample has 75,000 to 95,000 clones, less than 85% seen once. Input material: peripheral blood. The receptor set was obtained from a woman aged 80 or older with active or convalescent COVID-19.

This chain joins TRBV5-1 and TRBJ2-3; 10 bases line up with TRBD1. V lost 3 bases to trimming and J lost 6 bases; unmatched junction nucleotides: 4. The germline V gene encodes CDR1 SGHRS and CDR2 YFSETQ. The CDR3 contains 14 residues. The CDR3 nucleotides are TGCGCCAGCAGCTGGACAGGGGGAGGGGATACGCAGTATTTT. Translating it yields CASSWTGGGDTQYF.

The chain combines TRBV21-1 with TRBJ2-1; the table names TRBD2, a call not compared with the DNA. TRBV21-1 is noted as a pseudogene. CDR3 length: 15 residues. The CDR3 spells CASTSTSGAYNEQFF. The DNA for the CDR3 is TGTGCCAGCACCTCGACTAGCGGAGCCTACAATGAGCAGTTCTTC.

The rearrangement joins TRBV14 to TRBJ2-5, with D uncertain. V lost 3 bases to trimming and J lost 5 bases, with 19 bases between them. Germline V CDR1 and CDR2: SGHDN, FVKESK. This CDR3 has 16 residues. Here the CDR3 reads CASSHGTGSPRETQYF. Here the CDR3 DNA reads TGTGCCAGCAGCCATGGCACGGGTTCCCCCCGGGAGACCCAGTACTTC. The full variable domain, completed using reference TRBV14 and TRBJ2-5, is EAGVTQFPSHSVIEKGQTVTLRCDPISGHDNLYWYRRVMGKEIKFLLHFVKESKQDESGMPNNRFLAERTGGTYSTLKVQPAELEDSGVYFCASSHGTGSPRETQYFGPGTRLLVL.

The chain uses TRBV4-1 and TRBJ1-5, with D hard to call. Trimming shortened V by 1 base and J by 7 bases, and 11 bases separated the two germline ends. Germline V gene sequence: CDR1 MGHRA, CDR2 YSYEKL. This CDR3 contains 14 residues. As DNA, the CDR3 is TGCGCCAGCAGCCAAGGGGCGGGGAACCAGCCCCAGCATTTT. Its translation is CASSQGAGNQPQHF.

The chain recombines TRBV6-5 with TRBJ2-7; tentatively, D is TRBD2 (6 bases). V was pared by 7 bases and J by 7 bases, with 23 bases between. The CDR3 loop spans 15 amino acids. Germline V gene lookup returns CDR1 MNHEY and CDR2 SVGAGI. The chain's CDR3 is CASKAAVSQEGEQYF. CDR3 sequence (DNA): TGTGCCAGCAAGGCCGCCGTAAGTCAGGAGGGGGAGCAGTACTTC.

The chain is built from TRBV5-1 and TRBJ1-1; D is possibly TRBD1 (5 bases). This CDR3 is built from 16 residues. Germline loops: CDR1 SGHRS, CDR2 YFSETQ. V was cut by 1 base and J by 0 bases, with 13 bases left in between. The CDR3 protein is CASSLSIAGLNTEAFF. The CDR3 DNA is TGCGCCAGCAGCTTGTCGATAGCAGGGCTGAACACTGAAGCTTTCTTT.

The chain is built from TRBV5-1 and TRBJ1-2, with 7 bases that match TRBD1. CDR3 length equals 14 residues. V was pared by 0 bases and J by 7 bases, with 6 bases of the junction left unmatched. The germline CDR1 and CDR2 sequences are SGHRS and YFSETQ. CDR3 in DNA: TGCGCCAGCAGCTTGGAACAGGGGACGTTTGGCTACACCTTC. It yields the protein CASSLEQGTFGYTF.